The clone carrying this TCR beta chain appeared many times. Antigen unknown. Researchers made TCR cDNA using 5'RACE template switching, and this step added a universal primer site and UMIs. TCRdb independently ran MiXCR on the 5' RACE reads; one entry per CDR3 protein. In the table there are approximately 610,000 distinct CDR3 sequences, roughly a sixth of which are singletons. The data were taken from a study of T cells after yellow fever vaccination. Notes on the study in general: Once the booster was given, most primary-vaccination clones reappeared, at just under 98% for CD4 and roughly 90% for CD8.

Per the germline V gene, CDR1 is SGHTS and CDR2 is YDEGEE. V lost 4 bases and J lost 3; bases outside the gene matches: 9. The CDR3 loop spans 16 amino acids. Source: PBMCs, taken 5 days after the first yellow fever vaccination. The chain combines TRBV5-8 with TRBJ2-1; 8 nucleotides agree with TRBD1. The clonotype comes from a young man who received the YFV17D yellow fever vaccine. The CDR3, as DNA: TGTGCCAGCAGCCCTTTTGCGGGACAGGTCTACAATGAGCAGTTCTTC. This translates into CASSPFAGQVYNEQFF.